The TCR beta chain described here comes from a study of cytomegalovirus exposure and HLA in healthy donors. The study ran its PCR with 60 Vbeta and 13 Jbeta primers. The protocol was immunoSEQ multiplex PCR, while the TCRdb copy is restricted to in-frame clones and leaves out a portion. The table shows some 120,000 clones, with roughly 78% occurring only once. Germline V gene data show CDR1 as SEHNR and CDR2 as FQNEAQ (reference sequence). The CDR3 length is 15 residues. The junction had 7 bases not matched to a gene; V was cut back by 3 bases and J by 6 bases. On this clone itself: Antigen: not known.

Notes on the study in general: A later analysis showed HLA-associated TCR beta chains outstripping equally common others in clonal expansion.

The TCR originated in a male donor in good health and CMV-seronegative. Sample: PBMCs. This sequence joins TRBV7-9 and TRBJ2-1, with 8 bases identical to TRBD1. The CDR3 region has the DNA TGTGCCAGCAGCTTTCGGACAGGGACGACCAATGAGCAGTTCTTC. Encoded protein: CASSFRTGTTNEQFF.